This T cell receptor beta chain appears in the sequencing data of a study of T cell responses to AZD1222 COVID-19 vaccine. Points from the study as a whole: Seropositivity was recorded at baseline in only 6 or 7 AZD1222 recipients.

Germline CDR1 LNHDA, CDR2 SQIVND (reference sequence). CDR3 length: 16 residues. V was clipped by 5 bases and J by 5 bases; unmatched bases: 11. Comment on this clone: Its cognate antigen is unknown.

Method: immunoSEQ multiplex PCR; TCRdb's copy keeps in-frame clones and lacks some. The sample carries tens of thousands of clones, around 90% recorded once. The receptor was isolated from an adult in good health. This sequence joins TRBV19 and TRBJ1-4; 7 bases map to TRBD1. The material sequenced was peripheral blood, taken on day 0 of AZD1222 vaccination. DNA for the CDR3: TGTGCCAGTAGTCTCCACCGACAGGGCCGAAATGAAAAACTGTTTTTT. Its translation: CASSLHRQGRNEKLFF.